One sample yielded the 25 T cell receptor beta chains listed below, sequenced in a study of cytomegalovirus exposure and HLA in healthy donors. Some clones are missing from TCRdb's copy, which holds only in-frame ones; the method was immunoSEQ multiplex PCR. This sample has under 200,000 clones, with about 90% found just once. The sample comprised PBMCs. These receptors were obtained from a woman in her twenties or thirties in good health and CMV-seronegative.

V is TRBV5-4 and J is TRBJ2-2; possible D gene TRBD2, 6 bases. There are 14 residues in the CDR3. Trimming removed 5 bases from V and 2 bases from J, with 10 bases in between. From germline, CDR1 is SGHNT and CDR2 YYREEE (reference sequence). In nucleotides, the CDR3 is TGTGCCAGCAGGGAGGGACTCAACACCGGGGAGCTGTTTTTT. This codes for CASREGLNTGELFF.

This clone has only one observation. This chain joins TRBV5-1 and TRBJ2-1; TRBD2 matches 8 bases. Unmatched junction bases numbered 19, after V lost 4 bases and J lost 10 bases. CDR1 is SGHRS, CDR2 YFSETQ, per germline. The CDR3 covers 17 residues. The CDR3 reads CASSPLGSLAGEAEQFF. As DNA, the CDR3 is TGCGCCAGCAGCCCGTTGGGGAGTCTAGCGGGTGAGGCGGAGCAGTTCTTC.

The chain carries TRBV11-2 and TRBJ1-1; D ambiguous. The CDR3 length is 11 residues. The V end lost 10 bases, the J end lost 6 bases, and 12 bases lay between the germline ends. Germline assignment: CDR1 SGHAT and CDR2 FQNNGV. CDR3 sequence: CATGEPSEAFF. CDR3 nucleotides: TGTGCCACCGGGGAACCTTCTGAAGCTTTCTTT.

The chain's CDR3 is CASSQTVSGGRSYNEQFF. The DNA for the CDR3 is TGTGCCAGCAGCCAAACCGTAAGCGGGGGCCGCTCCTACAATGAGCAGTTCTTC. The genes are TRBV14 and TRBJ2-1; 8 positions match TRBD2. Trimming removed 2 bases from V and 0 bases from J; junction bases left unmatched: 9. Germline V gives CDR1 SGHDN, CDR2 FVKESK. This CDR3 is built from 18 residues. The entire variable domain, with the rest obtained from reference TRBV14 and TRBJ2-1, is as follows: EAGVTQFPSHSVIEKGQTVTLRCDPISGHDNLYWYRRVMGKEIKFLLHFVKESKQDESGMPNNRFLAERTGGTYSTLKVQPAELEDSGVYFCASSQTVSGGRSYNEQFFGPGTRLTVL.

CDR3 protein: CAISEDNVNSPLHF. The DNA for the CDR3 is TGTGCCATCAGTGAAGACAACGTTAATTCACCCCTCCACTTT. The chain employs TRBV10-3 and TRBJ1-6; no definite D call. The CDR3 consists of 14 residues. The germline V gene has CDR1 ENHRY and CDR2 SYGVKD. Between the trimmed V and J ends, which lost 3 bases and 6 bases, there was a span of 9 bases.

The rearrangement links TRBV7-8 to TRBJ2-3; D is ambiguous. V lost 1 base and J lost 6, with 23 bases in between. This CDR3 is built from 18 residues. CDR1 is SGHVS and CDR2 is FQNEAQ in the germline V gene. CDR3 coding DNA: TGTGCCAGCAGCTTAGGGAATAGGGCAGAAGCCCGCTGGGATACGCAGTATTTT. Amino acids: CASSLGNRAEARWDTQYF.

The chain employs TRBV7-9 and TRBJ1-1, with D unclear. Germline V gene sequence: CDR1 SEHNR, CDR2 FQNEAQ (reference sequence). The CDR3 is made up of 14 amino acids. V lost 5 bases and J 0 bases, leaving 10 bases between the germline ends. CDR3 nucleotides: TGTGCCAGCAGCCCCGCCTCTTTGAACACTGAAGCTTTCTTT. Protein: CASSPASLNTEAFF.

The chain couples TRBV7-8 to TRBJ1-5, with 7 bases that match TRBD1. In germline, CDR1 is SGHVS, CDR2 FQNEAQ. The CDR3 contains 14 residues. J lost 4 bases, V lost 2 bases, and 2 bases had no gene match. This CDR3 reads CASSLYRGNQPQHF. The DNA of the CDR3 is TGTGCCAGCAGCTTATACAGGGGAAATCAGCCCCAGCATTTT.

The genes are TRBV18 and TRBJ2-5; unclear D gene. This CDR3 is built from 13 residues. Trimming took 2 bases from V and 4 from J, leaving 8 bases between them. Germline V gene sequence: CDR1 KGHSH, CDR2 LQKENI. CDR3 bases: TGTGCCAGCTCACCAGCGTTGGGAGAGACCCAGTACTTC. Its translation: CASSPALGETQYF.

This chain connects TRBV11-2 to TRBJ1-6; D uncertain. This CDR3 comprises 16 residues. The germline V gene encodes CDR1 SGHAT and CDR2 FQNNGV. The V end lost 2 bases, the J end lost 5 bases, and 13 bases lay between the germline ends. The CDR3 protein is CASSLSTGLDNSPLHF. The DNA of the CDR3 is TGTGCCAGCAGCTTATCGACCGGGCTAGATAATTCACCCCTCCACTTT.

This chain joins TRBV5-1 and TRBJ2-5; 11 nucleotides match TRBD1. CDR1 and CDR2 from the germline V gene are SGHRS and YFSETQ. The CDR3 consists of 17 residues. The V and J ends lost 4 bases and 4 bases, in that order; junction bases with no gene match: 12. The CDR3 nucleotides read TGCGCCAGCAGCGGGGCACCGGGACAGGGGGTTGTAGAGACCCAGTACTTC. Its protein is CASSGAPGQGVVETQYF.

This chain links TRBV25-1 with TRBJ2-2; TRBD1 agrees at 7 bases. Germline CDR1 reads MGHDK; CDR2 reads SYGVNS. J lost 0 bases, V lost 6 bases, and 7 bases had no gene match. The CDR3 loop spans 16 amino acids. CDR3 region: CASREDRAPNTGELFF. Here the CDR3 DNA reads TGTGCCAGCAGGGAAGACAGGGCCCCGAACACCGGGGAGCTGTTTTTT.

This chain links TRBV5-1 with TRBJ2-5, with TRBD1 identical over 10 bases. CDR1 is SGHRS and CDR2 is YFSETQ in the germline V gene. J lost 3 bases, V lost 0 bases, and 2 bases had no gene match. The length of the CDR3 is 15 residues. CDR3 nucleotide sequence: TGCGCCAGCAGCTTGGGGGGGACAGGGGAAGAGACCCAGTACTTC. It translates to CASSLGGTGEETQYF.

This sequence joins TRBV7-3 and TRBJ2-5; D is possibly TRBD1 (5 bases). From germline, CDR1 is SGHTA and CDR2 FQGTGA. The CDR3 consists of 15 residues. V lost 5 bases and J 0 bases, leaving 13 bases between the germline ends. The CDR3 nucleotides read TGTGCCAGCAGCGAGATGGCAGGGCACCAAGAGACCCAGTACTTC. Protein product: CASSEMAGHQETQYF.

The rearrangement links TRBV5-4 to TRBJ2-2, with D tentatively TRBD1 (6 bases). The CDR3 spans 14 residues. Germline lookup yields CDR1 SGHNT and CDR2 YYREEE (reference sequence). V was shortened by 3 bases and J by 1 base, with 7 bases between the two germline ends. The chain's CDR3 is CASSSGQNTGELFF. CDR3 bases: TGTGCCAGCAGCTCGGGACAGAACACCGGGGAGCTGTTTTTT. The full variable domain, in which reference TRBV5-4 and TRBJ2-2 provide the parts outside the CDR3, is ETGVTQSPTHLIKTRGQQVTLRCSSQSGHNTVSWYQQALGQGPQFIFQYYREEENGRGNFPPRFSGLQFPNYSSELNVNALELDDSALYLCASSSGQNTGELFFGEGSRLTVL.

V is TRBV2 and J is TRBJ1-1; maybe TRBD1 (5 bases). The CDR3 consists of 15 residues. Germline lookup yields CDR1 SNHLY and CDR2 FYNNEI. V lost 0 bases, J lost 6 bases, and 14 bases lay in between. The CDR3 coding sequence is TGTGCCAGCAGTGAAGCGTTACAGGCCCGATCTGAAGCTTTCTTT. Its protein product is CASSEALQARSEAFF.

This chain joins TRBV27 and TRBJ2-7; D is perhaps TRBD2 (5 bases). Per the germline V gene, CDR1 is MNHEY and CDR2 is SMNVEV (reference sequence). CDR3 length equals 15 residues. V shed 1 base and J shed 8 bases, with 18 bases lying between them. The CDR3 loop is CASSLYVGEYVQQYF. The CDR3 DNA follows: TGTGCCAGCAGTTTATATGTCGGGGAGTACGTACAGCAGTACTTC.

V usage is TRBV29-1 and J usage is TRBJ2-3; D unresolved. Trimming left V 2 bases short and J 2 bases short, with 11 bases between. The germline gives CDR1 SQVTM, CDR2 ANQGSEA. The CDR3 sequence is 14 residues long. The DNA of the CDR3 is TGCAGCGTTGAATTGAGTCAATACACAGATACGCAGTATTTT. It yields the protein CSVELSQYTDTQYF.

Concerning this clone: At one boundary the junction diverges from the germline segment, which might be a read error. This chain uses TRBV23-1 with TRBJ2-7; 8 nucleotides align to TRBD1. TRBV23-1 is marked as an open reading frame, function uncertain. The CDR3 has 15 residues. CDR3 region: CASSQGTGQAYGQYF. CDR3 nucleotides: TGCGCCAGCAGTCAAGGTACGGGACAGGCCTACGGGCAGTACTTC.

The chain carries TRBV2 and TRBJ2-1; D gene ambiguous. Trimming pared 3 bases from V and 1 base from J, leaving 7 bases between. The germline CDR1 and CDR2 sequences are SNHLY and FYNNEI. The CDR3 has 14 amino acids. The DNA of the CDR3 is TGTGCCAGCAGTGAGAAGAGATCCTACAATGAGCAGTTCTTC. Protein sequence: CASSEKRSYNEQFF.

J is TRBJ2-7 and V is TRBV5-1, with TRBD2 matching 16 bases. CDR1 and CDR2 from the germline V gene are SGHRS and YFSETQ. V lost 4 bases, J lost 7 bases, and 14 bases stayed unmatched. The CDR3 sequence is 18 residues long. The DNA of the CDR3 is TGCGCCAGCAGCCTCGGGACTAGCGGGAGGGCCAGCACAGGGGAGCAGTACTTC. This sequence encodes CASSLGTSGRASTGEQYF.

This clone occurred a few times. The chain joins TRBV4-3 to TRBJ2-7; possibly TRBD1 or TRBD2 for D (7 bases each). Trimming left V 0 bases short and J 6 bases short, with 15 bases between. This CDR3 is built from 15 residues. CDR1 and CDR2 (germline): LGHNA, YSLEER. The CDR3 sequence is CASSQEPLRGGEQYF. The CDR3 DNA sequence: TGCGCCAGCAGCCAAGAACCCCTCAGGGGGGGCGAGCAGTACTTC.

V is TRBV4-3 and J is TRBJ2-7; 8 nucleotides line up with TRBD1. Germline loops: CDR1 LGHNA, CDR2 YSLEER. The CDR3 is 15 residues long. Losses at the gene ends were 0 bases for V and 3 bases for J; bases not matched to a gene: 4. The DNA of the CDR3 is TGCGCCAGCAGCCAAGATGTACAGGGGGGCTACGAGCAGTACTTC. It codes for CASSQDVQGGYEQYF.

V is TRBV7-9 and J is TRBJ2-1; D ambiguous. Germline CDR1 and CDR2: SEHNR and FQNEAQ (reference sequence). V shed 5 bases and J shed 5 bases, with 13 bases lying between them. The CDR3 loop spans 14 amino acids. The DNA for the CDR3 is TGTGCCAGCAGCCACACACCACCCAACAATGAGCAGTTCTTC. It translates to CASSHTPPNNEQFF.

The chain links TRBV5-1 to TRBJ1-4; D not resolved. This CDR3 has 15 amino acids. Trimming stripped 4 bases from V and 0 bases from J, with 10 bases between. Germline loops: CDR1 SGHRS, CDR2 YFSETQ. CDR3 sequence: CASSLLSATNEKLFF. CDR3 nucleotides: TGCGCCAGCAGCCTTCTATCTGCAACTAATGAAAAACTGTTTTTT.